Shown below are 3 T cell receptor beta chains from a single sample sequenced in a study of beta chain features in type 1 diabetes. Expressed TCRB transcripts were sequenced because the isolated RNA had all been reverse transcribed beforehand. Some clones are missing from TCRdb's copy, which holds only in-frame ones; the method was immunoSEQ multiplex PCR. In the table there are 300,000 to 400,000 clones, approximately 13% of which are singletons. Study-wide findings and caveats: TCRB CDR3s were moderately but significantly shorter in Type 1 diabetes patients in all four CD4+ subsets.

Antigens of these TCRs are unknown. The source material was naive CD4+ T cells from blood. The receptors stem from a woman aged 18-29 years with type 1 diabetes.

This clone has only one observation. In nucleotides, the CDR3 is TGTGCCAGCTCCCCAAACACCGGGACAGGGTTTTCCGAGCAGTACTTC. It encodes CASSPNTGTGFSEQYF. The chain uses TRBV18 and TRBJ2-7; 9 bases agree with TRBD1. This CDR3 is 16 amino acids long. CDR1 and CDR2 (germline): KGHSH, LQKENI. Unmatched junction bases numbered 15, after V lost 6 bases and J lost 6 bases.

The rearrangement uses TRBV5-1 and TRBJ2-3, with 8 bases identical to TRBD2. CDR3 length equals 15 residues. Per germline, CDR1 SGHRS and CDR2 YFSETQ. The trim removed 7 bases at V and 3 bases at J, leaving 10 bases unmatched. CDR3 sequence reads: CASRLVGLVTDTQYF. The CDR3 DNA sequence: TGCGCCAGCCGACTGGTGGGACTAGTTACAGATACGCAGTATTTT.

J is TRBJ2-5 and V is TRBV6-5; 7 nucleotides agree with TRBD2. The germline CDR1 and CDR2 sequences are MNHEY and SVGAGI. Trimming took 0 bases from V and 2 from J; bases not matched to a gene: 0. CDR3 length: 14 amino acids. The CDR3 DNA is TGTGCCAGCAGTTACTCGGGACTACAAGAGACCCAGTACTTC. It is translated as CASSYSGLQETQYF.